These 23 T cell receptor beta chains originate from one sample sequenced in a study of T-cell memory formation after mild COVID-19. TCRdb fed the 5' RACE reads into MiXCR, producing one record per CDR3 protein. Here the sample spans around 370,000 distinct CDR3 sequences, around 21% being singletons. The specimen was PBMCs or a T cell subset sorted from them (not recorded which). These receptor sequences come from an adult woman who had mild COVID-19 (a few samples of this study predate the infection). Cell type and time point are not known.

The CDR3 protein is CSGQVDSYEQYF. The CDR3 nucleotides read TGCAGCGGACAGGTAGATTCCTACGAGCAGTACTTC. The genes are TRBV29-1 and TRBJ2-7, with D perhaps TRBD1 (6 bases). This CDR3 has 12 amino acids. Germline loops: CDR1 SQVTM, CDR2 ANQGSEA. Trimming stripped 7 bases from V and 1 base from J, with 11 bases between.

This rearrangement joins TRBV20-1 to TRBJ2-5; D is unresolved. The CDR3 is 11 amino acids. Germline V gives CDR1 DFQATT, CDR2 SNEGSKA (reference sequence). With 0 bases removed from V and 3 bases from J, the gap between germline ends came to 2 bases. As DNA, the CDR3 is TGCAGTGCTAGAGAAGAAGAGACCCAGTACTTC. Encoded protein: CSAREEETQYF.

The V gene is TRBV7-2, the J gene TRBJ2-1; weak D call: TRBD1 (5 bases). V was cut by 3 bases and J by 5 bases, with 11 bases left in between. Germline V gene lookup returns CDR1 SGHTA and CDR2 FQGNSA. The CDR3 sequence is 14 residues long. The DNA of the CDR3 is TGTGCCAGCAGCTTTCCAGGGTACCACAATGAGCAGTTCTTC. Residues: CASSFPGYHNEQFF.

This clonotype has more than one count but fewer than ten. The chain carries TRBV27 and TRBJ1-5; the D is unclear. The V end lost 5 bases, the J end lost 3 bases, and 5 bases lay between the germline ends. The CDR3 has 12 amino acids. Germline CDR1 MNHEY, CDR2 SMNVEV (reference sequence). This CDR3 is CASSPLNQPQHF. CDR3 nucleotide sequence: TGTGCCAGCAGTCCCCTCAATCAGCCCCAGCATTTT.

The chain employs TRBV4-3 and TRBJ2-6; the D gene is possibly TRBD1 (6 bases). CDR3 length equals 16 residues. CDR1 is LGHNA and CDR2 is YSLEER in the germline V gene. V was pared by 4 bases and J by 3 bases, with 13 bases between. The DNA for the CDR3 is TGCGCCAGCAGCCGCCTCAGGGGAGATGGGGCCAACGTCCTGACTTTC. Amino acids: CASSRLRGDGANVLTF.

The rearrangement uses TRBV24-1 and TRBJ2-2, with D hard to call. The V gene's germline CDR1 is KGHDR and CDR2 SFDVKD. The germline V and J ends were trimmed by 1 base and 3 bases, with 14 bases remaining between them. This CDR3 contains 17 residues. The CDR3 loop is CATSDFRASSDTGELFF. In nucleotides, the CDR3 is TGTGCCACCAGTGATTTTCGGGCGTCGTCGGACACCGGGGAGCTGTTTTTT.

This chain joins TRBV5-1 and TRBJ2-1, with D uncertain. With 4 bases removed from V and 0 bases from J, the gap between germline ends came to 14 bases. The CDR3 totals 16 residues. The V gene's germline CDR1 is SGHRS and CDR2 YFSETQ. CDR3 nucleotides: TGCGCCAGCAGCGCAGTACGCACGAGCTCCTACAATGAGCAGTTCTTC. This gives the protein CASSAVRTSSYNEQFF. The complete variable domain, with remaining parts taken from reference TRBV5-1 and TRBJ2-1, reads KAGVTQTPRYLIKTRGQQVTLSCSPISGHRSVSWYQQTPGQGLQFLFEYFSETQRNKGNFPGRFSGRQFSNSRSEMNVSTLELGDSALYLCASSAVRTSSYNEQFFGPGTRLTVL.

This clonotype was seen more than once but under ten times. This chain links TRBV7-3 with TRBJ2-1; 9 bases map to TRBD2. Trimming cost V 1 base and J 7 bases; bases outside gene matches: 8. Germline V gives CDR1 SGHTA, CDR2 FQGTGA. The CDR3 totals 16 residues. CDR3 nucleotide sequence: TGTGCCAGCAGCTTAATTGGGACTAGCCGTGAGAATGAGCAGTTCTTC. It specifies CASSLIGTSRENEQFF. The complete variable domain, with remaining parts taken from reference TRBV7-3 and TRBJ2-1, reads GAGVSQTPSNKVTEKGKYVELRCDPISGHTALYWYRQSLGQGPEFLIYFQGTGAADDSGLPNDRFFAVRPEGSVSTLKIQRTERGDSAVYLCASSLIGTSRENEQFFGPGTRLTVL.

This clonotype was detected ten times or more. The chain combines TRBV19 with TRBJ2-7, with no clear D. Trimming shortened V by 4 bases and J by 3 bases, and 10 bases separated the two germline ends. The length of the CDR3 is 13 residues. Per germline, CDR1 LNHDA and CDR2 SQIVND (reference sequence). The CDR3 sequence: CASSNQEYYEQYF. In DNA form, the CDR3 reads TGTGCCAGTAGTAACCAGGAATACTACGAGCAGTACTTC. Looking up the rest from reference TRBV19 and TRBJ2-7 gives the full variable domain: DGGITQSPKYLFRKEGQNVTLSCEQNLNHDAMYWYRQDPGQGLRLIYYSQIVNDFQKGDIAEGYSVSREKKESFPLTVTSAQKNPTAFYLCASSNQEYYEQYFGPGTRLTVT.

This clonotype turned up a few times. The chain has TRBV9 and TRBJ2-1; 11 bases are a match to TRBD2. CDR3 length: 17 amino acids. The J segment lost 5 bases and the V segment lost 3 bases, leaving 10 bases of the junction unmatched. CDR1 is SGDLS and CDR2 is YYNGEE in the germline V gene. CDR3 region: CASSGDLSGGAHNEQFF. Here the CDR3 DNA reads TGTGCCAGCAGCGGGGACCTTAGCGGGGGGGCCCACAATGAGCAGTTCTTC.

This clonotype was found a few times. The rearrangement joins TRBV4-3 to TRBJ2-3; 7 bases fit TRBD1. V trimming: 1 base; J trimming: 4 bases; junction bases outside the gene matches: 5. The CDR3 has 15 residues. Germline V lookup: CDR1 LGHNA, CDR2 YSLEER. In DNA form, the CDR3 reads TGCGCCAGCAGCCAAGTCGACAGGGCCCCAGATACGCAGTATTTT. This encodes CASSQVDRAPDTQYF.

This clonotype was observed many times. Since a much larger clone is just one base distant, this may be a read error. This sequence joins TRBV11-2 and TRBJ2-7; D is possibly TRBD2 (5 bases). The CDR3 sequence is 16 residues long. Germline lookup yields CDR1 SGHAT and CDR2 FQNNGV. The germline V and J ends were trimmed by 5 bases and 0 bases, with 17 bases remaining between them. The CDR3 loop is CASSPTVRDSSYEQYF. DNA for the CDR3: TGTGCCAGCAGCCCCACAGTGAGGGATAGCTCCTACGAGCAGTACTTC.

V is TRBV7-2 and J is TRBJ2-4; the match to TRBD2 covers 9 bases. Germline CDR1 reads SGHTA; CDR2 reads FQGNSA. This CDR3 spans 15 amino acids. J gave up 0 bases and V 5 bases, and 2 bases lay outside the gene matches. In DNA, the CDR3 is TGTGCCAGCAGCCCTAGCGGGACAGCCAAAAACATTCAGTACTTC. Residues: CASSPSGTAKNIQYF. The full variable domain, with the rest looked up from reference TRBV7-2 and TRBJ2-4, is GAGVSQSPSNKVTEKGKDVELRCDPISGHTALYWYRQSLGQGLEFLIYFQGNSAPDKSGLPSDRFSAERTGGSVSTLTIQRTQQEDSAVYLCASSPSGTAKNIQYFGAGTRLSVL.

The chain has TRBV20-1 and TRBJ2-4, with 7 bases lining up with TRBD2. Unmatched junction bases numbered 2, after V lost 6 bases and J lost 0 bases. This CDR3 region has 13 residues. Germline V gene lookup returns CDR1 DFQATT and CDR2 SNEGSKA (reference sequence). CDR3 protein: CSAGEGAKNIQYF. In nucleotides, the CDR3 is TGCAGTGCAGGGGAGGGAGCCAAAAACATTCAGTACTTC.

This rearrangement joins TRBV20-1 to TRBJ2-7, with 7 positions matching TRBD2. The CDR3 length is 14 residues. Germline values: CDR1 DFQATT, CDR2 SNEGSKA (reference sequence). The V gene end was trimmed by 2 bases and the J gene end by 9 bases; junction bases not matched to a gene: 13. This CDR3 is CSARWGGSGNWQYF. In DNA, the CDR3 is TGCAGTGCTAGATGGGGTGGAAGCGGGAACTGGCAGTACTTC.

This clonotype was observed a few times. CDR3 protein: CASISGLVDEQFF. The CDR3 DNA reads TGTGCCAGCATCTCAGGGTTGGTGGATGAGCAGTTCTTC. V gene TRBV12-3 or TRBV12-4 combines with J gene TRBJ2-1; tentative D call: TRBD1 (5 bases). Trimming took 7 bases from V and 8 from J, leaving 15 bases between them. CDR3 length equals 13 residues.

The V and J genes are TRBV5-4 and TRBJ1-1, with D hard to call. This CDR3 contains 14 residues. Per the germline V gene, CDR1 is SGHNT and CDR2 is YYREEE (reference sequence). Trimming removed 0 bases at V and 7 bases at J, with 13 bases between. In DNA, the CDR3 is TGTGCCAGCAGCTTGGGGAGCCGTGGCGGTGAAGCTTTCTTT. Translation: CASSLGSRGGEAFF.

V and J are TRBV28 and TRBJ2-7; no definite D call. From germline, CDR1 is MDHEN and CDR2 SYDVKM. The CDR3 extends over 14 amino acids. Trimming removed 6 bases from V and 6 bases from J, with 18 bases in between. This CDR3 is CASRIRILTSEQYF. The CDR3 coding sequence is TGTGCCAGCAGAATACGGATACTCACCTCCGAGCAGTACTTC.

The V gene is TRBV7-8, the J gene TRBJ2-3, with TRBD2 matching 8 bases. CDR1 and CDR2 (germline): SGHVS, FQNEAQ. The CDR3 is 17 residues long. V was clipped by 2 bases and J by 2 bases; unmatched bases: 9. The CDR3 DNA follows: TGTGCCAGCAGCTTACAAGGTTTAGCGGGGTACACAGATACGCAGTATTTT. This sequence encodes CASSLQGLAGYTDTQYF.

V is TRBV21-1 and J is TRBJ2-5; the table assigns TRBD1, which was not confirmed against the DNA. TRBV21-1 is termed a pseudogene. This CDR3 region has 15 residues. The CDR3 DNA follows: TGTGCCAGCAGCAAAGTTTGCGGTCCCCCTGGTACCCAGTACTTC. Protein: CASSKVCGPPGTQYF.

The chain carries TRBV20-1 and TRBJ2-5; D gene ambiguous. Germline values: CDR1 DFQATT, CDR2 SNEGSKA (reference sequence). The CDR3 runs 13 residues. V lost 0 bases, J lost 2 bases, and 7 bases lay in between. CDR3 sequence reads: CSARDYGQETQYF. DNA of the CDR3: TGCAGTGCTAGAGATTATGGTCAAGAGACCCAGTACTTC.

This clonotype has more than one count but fewer than ten. The CDR3 here is CASSLPDTQYF. The CDR3 DNA is TGTGCCAGCAGCTTACCGGATACGCAGTATTTT. The genes are TRBV7-9 and TRBJ2-3; no clear D gene. Germline lookup yields CDR1 SEHNR and CDR2 FQNEAQ (reference sequence). The CDR3 consists of 11 residues. V lost 2 bases and J lost 6, with 3 bases in between.

V is TRBV7-9 and J is TRBJ2-1, with no clear D. The CDR3 length is 14 residues. Trimming stripped 4 bases from V and 4 bases from J, with 11 bases between. The germline gives CDR1 SEHNR, CDR2 FQNEAQ (reference sequence). CDR3 residues: CASSSPGRYNEQFF. The CDR3 DNA follows: TGTGCCAGCAGCTCCCCCGGCCGTTACAATGAGCAGTTCTTC.